This TCR beta chain was identified during a study of cytomegalovirus exposure and HLA in healthy donors. The study's findings and limits: V- and J-gene trimming in TCR beta was tied to a missense DCLRE1C variant by an analysis performed later.

In its sample, this clone was seen once. Its antigen remains unidentified. Losses at the gene ends were 4 bases for V and 6 bases for J; bases not matched to a gene: 4. There are 13 residues in the CDR3. Germline V gene data show CDR1 as LGHNA and CDR2 as YSLEER. In the PCR, 60 Vbeta and 13 Jbeta primers were used. Produced via immunoSEQ multiplex PCR; TCRdb's table is partial and in-frame only. Found here are about 140,000 clones, around 78% of them singletons; the top ten hold less than 3.5%. The chain joins TRBV4-3 to TRBJ2-3; the match to TRBD2 covers 7 bases. The receptor comes from a male donor in good health and CMV-seronegative. The material sequenced was PBMCs. CDR3 sequence reads: CASSRISGDTQYF. In nucleotides, the CDR3 is TGCGCCAGCAGCCGAATTAGCGGGGATACGCAGTATTTT.